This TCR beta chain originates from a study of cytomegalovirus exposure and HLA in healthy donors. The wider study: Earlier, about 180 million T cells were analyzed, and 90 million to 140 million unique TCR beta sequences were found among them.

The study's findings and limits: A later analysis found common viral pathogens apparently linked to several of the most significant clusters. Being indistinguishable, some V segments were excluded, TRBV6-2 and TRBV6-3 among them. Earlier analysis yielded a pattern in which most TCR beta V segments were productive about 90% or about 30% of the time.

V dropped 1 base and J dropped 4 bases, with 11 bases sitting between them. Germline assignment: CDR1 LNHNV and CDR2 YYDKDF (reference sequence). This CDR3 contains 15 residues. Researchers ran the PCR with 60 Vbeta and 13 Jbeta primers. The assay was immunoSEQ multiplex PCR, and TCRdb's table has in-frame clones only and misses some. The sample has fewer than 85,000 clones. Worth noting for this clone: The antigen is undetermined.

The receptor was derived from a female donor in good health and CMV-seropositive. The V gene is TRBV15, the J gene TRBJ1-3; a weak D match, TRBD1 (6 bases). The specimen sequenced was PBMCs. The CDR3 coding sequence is TGTGCCACCAGCAGAGGAACAGGGTCCGGAAACACCATATATTTT. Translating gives CATSRGTGSGNTIYF.